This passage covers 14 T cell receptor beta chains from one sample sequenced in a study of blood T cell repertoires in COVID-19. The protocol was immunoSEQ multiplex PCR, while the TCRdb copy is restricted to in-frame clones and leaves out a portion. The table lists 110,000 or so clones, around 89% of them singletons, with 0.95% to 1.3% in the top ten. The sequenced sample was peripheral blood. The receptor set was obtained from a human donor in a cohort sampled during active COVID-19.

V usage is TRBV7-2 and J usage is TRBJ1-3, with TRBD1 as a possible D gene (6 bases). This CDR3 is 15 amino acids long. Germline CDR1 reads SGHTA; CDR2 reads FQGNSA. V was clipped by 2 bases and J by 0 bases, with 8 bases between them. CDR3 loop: CASSLTGTSGNTIYF. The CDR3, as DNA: TGTGCCAGCAGCTTAACAGGGACCTCTGGAAACACCATATATTTT. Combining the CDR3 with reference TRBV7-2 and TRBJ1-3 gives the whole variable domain GAGVSQSPSNKVTEKGKDVELRCDPISGHTALYWYRQSLGQGLEFLIYFQGNSAPDKSGLPSDRFSAERTGGSVSTLTIQRTQQEDSAVYLCASSLTGTSGNTIYFGEGSWLTVV.

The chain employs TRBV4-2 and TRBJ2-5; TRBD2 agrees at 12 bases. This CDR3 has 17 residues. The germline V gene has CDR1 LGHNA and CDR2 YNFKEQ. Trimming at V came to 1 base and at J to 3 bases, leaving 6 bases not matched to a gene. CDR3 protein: CASSQGPSGGAKETQYF. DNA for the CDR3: TGTGCCAGCAGCCAAGGCCCTAGCGGGGGGGCCAAAGAGACCCAGTACTTC.

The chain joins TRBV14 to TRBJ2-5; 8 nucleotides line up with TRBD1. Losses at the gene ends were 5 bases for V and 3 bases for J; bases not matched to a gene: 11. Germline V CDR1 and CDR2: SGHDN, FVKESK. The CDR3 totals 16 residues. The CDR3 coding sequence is TGTGCCAGCAGCAAAAGGGACAGGACAAGAAAAGAGACCCAGTACTTC. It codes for CASSKRDRTRKETQYF.

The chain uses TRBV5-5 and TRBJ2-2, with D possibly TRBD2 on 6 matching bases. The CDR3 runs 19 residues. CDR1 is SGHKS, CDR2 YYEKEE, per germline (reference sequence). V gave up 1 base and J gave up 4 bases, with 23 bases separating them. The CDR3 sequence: CASSLSRERPRSSTGELFF. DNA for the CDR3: TGTGCCAGCAGCTTGTCTCGGGAGAGACCCCGTTCTAGCACCGGGGAGCTGTTTTTT.

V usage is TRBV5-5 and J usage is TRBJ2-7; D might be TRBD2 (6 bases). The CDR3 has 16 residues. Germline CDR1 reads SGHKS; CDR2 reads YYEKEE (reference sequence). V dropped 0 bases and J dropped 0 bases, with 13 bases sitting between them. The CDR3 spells CASSLGAGTLSYEQYF. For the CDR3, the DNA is TGTGCCAGCAGCTTGGGGGCCGGGACTCTCTCCTACGAGCAGTACTTC.

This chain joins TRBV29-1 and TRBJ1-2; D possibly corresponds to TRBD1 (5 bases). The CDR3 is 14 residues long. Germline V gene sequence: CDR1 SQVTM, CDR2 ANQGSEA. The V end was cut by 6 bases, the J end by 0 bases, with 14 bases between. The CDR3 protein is CSVPKGIANYGYTF. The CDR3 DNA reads TGCAGCGTGCCTAAGGGGATTGCTAACTATGGCTACACCTTC.

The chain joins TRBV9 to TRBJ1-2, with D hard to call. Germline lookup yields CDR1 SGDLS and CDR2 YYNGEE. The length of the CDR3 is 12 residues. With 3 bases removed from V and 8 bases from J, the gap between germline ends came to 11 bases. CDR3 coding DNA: TGTGCCAGCAGCGGGAACAGTGGCGGCTACACCTTC. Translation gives CASSGNSGGYTF.

Here the CDR3 DNA reads TGTGCCAGCAGTATCACAGGGGCGAACACCGGGGAGCTGTTTTTT. Encoded protein: CASSITGANTGELFF. The V and J genes are TRBV11-2 and TRBJ2-2; 7 bases map to TRBD1. In germline, CDR1 is SGHAT, CDR2 FQNNGV. V shed 6 bases, J shed 0 bases, and the junction held 4 bases outside the gene matches. There are 15 residues in the CDR3.

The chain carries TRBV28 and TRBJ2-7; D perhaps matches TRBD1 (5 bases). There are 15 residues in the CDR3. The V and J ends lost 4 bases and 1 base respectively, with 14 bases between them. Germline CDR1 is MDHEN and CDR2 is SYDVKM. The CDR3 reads CASSSPSGASYEQYF. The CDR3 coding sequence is TGTGCCAGCAGTTCGCCCAGTGGGGCATCCTACGAGCAGTACTTC.

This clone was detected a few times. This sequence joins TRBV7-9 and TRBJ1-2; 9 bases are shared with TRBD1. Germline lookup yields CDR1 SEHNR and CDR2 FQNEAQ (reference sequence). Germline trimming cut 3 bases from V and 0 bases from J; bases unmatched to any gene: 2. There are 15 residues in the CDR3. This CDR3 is CASSLGQGPNYGYTF. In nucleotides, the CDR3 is TGTGCCAGCAGCTTGGGACAGGGCCCTAACTATGGCTACACCTTC.

The CDR3 loop reads CASSRDLAEPQHF. CDR3 nucleotide sequence: TGTGCCAGCAGCCGAGACCTTGCGGAGCCCCAGCATTTT. V gene TRBV4-2 combines with J gene TRBJ1-5; no clear D. Trimming shortened V by 4 bases and J by 8 bases, and 12 bases separated the two germline ends. Germline V gene lookup returns CDR1 LGHNA and CDR2 YNFKEQ. The CDR3 length is 13 residues.

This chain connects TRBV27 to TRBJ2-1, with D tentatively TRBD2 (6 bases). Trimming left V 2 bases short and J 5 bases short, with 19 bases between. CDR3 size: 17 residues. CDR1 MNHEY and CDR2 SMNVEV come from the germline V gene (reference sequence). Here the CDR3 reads CASSLRRGRTSNNEQFF. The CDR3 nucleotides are TGTGCCAGCAGTTTAAGGCGGGGTAGGACGAGTAACAATGAGCAGTTCTTC.

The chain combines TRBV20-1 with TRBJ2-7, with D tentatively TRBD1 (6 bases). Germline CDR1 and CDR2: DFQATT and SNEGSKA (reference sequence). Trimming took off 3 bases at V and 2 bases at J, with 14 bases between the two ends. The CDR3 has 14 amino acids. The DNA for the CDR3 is TGCAGTGCTAGTCCCCCAAGGGACACCTACGAGCAGTACTTC. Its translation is CSASPPRDTYEQYF.

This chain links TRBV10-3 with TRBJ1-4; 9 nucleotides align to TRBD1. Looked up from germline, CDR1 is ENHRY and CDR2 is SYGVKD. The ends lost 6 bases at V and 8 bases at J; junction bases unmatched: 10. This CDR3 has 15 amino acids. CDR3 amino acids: CAISQDRGGEEKLFF. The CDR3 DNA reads TGTGCCATCAGCCAGGACAGGGGAGGGGAGGAAAAACTGTTTTTT.